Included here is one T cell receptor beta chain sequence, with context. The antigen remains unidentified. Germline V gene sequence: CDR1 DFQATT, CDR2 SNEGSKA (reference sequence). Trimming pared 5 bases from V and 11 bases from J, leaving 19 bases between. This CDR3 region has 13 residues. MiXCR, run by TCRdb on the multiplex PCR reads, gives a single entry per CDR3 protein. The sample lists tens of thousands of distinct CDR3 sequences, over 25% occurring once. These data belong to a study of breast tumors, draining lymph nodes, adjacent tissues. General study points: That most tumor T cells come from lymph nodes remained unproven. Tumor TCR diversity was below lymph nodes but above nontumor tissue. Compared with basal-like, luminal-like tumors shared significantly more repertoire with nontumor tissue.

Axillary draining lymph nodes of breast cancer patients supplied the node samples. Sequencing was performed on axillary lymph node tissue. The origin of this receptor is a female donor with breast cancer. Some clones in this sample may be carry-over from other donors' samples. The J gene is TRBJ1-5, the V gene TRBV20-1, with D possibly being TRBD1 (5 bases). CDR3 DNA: TGCAGTGCTCATGACAGATACCAAGAGACCCAGCATTTT. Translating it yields CSAHDRYQETQHF.